Below, one T cell receptor beta chain is given with its context. The data belong to a study of blood T cell repertoires in COVID-19. Study-level background: Nucleic acid was either cDNA or gDNA, and it came from T cells, B-cell-depleted T cells, or PBMCs.

In germline, CDR1 is SQVTM, CDR2 ANQGSEA. The germline V and J ends were trimmed by 7 bases and 4 bases, with 22 bases remaining between them. The CDR3 runs to 15 residues. Original data processing: The assay estimated nucleated cells by amplifying reference gene primers. TCRdb's table, derived via immunoSEQ multiplex PCR, lists solely in-frame clones and lacks some. D and trimming were read from the DNA, whereas the V and J calls and clone size are those reported in that table. The profile shows almost 350,000 clones, roughly 87% of them singletons. The TCR was taken from a woman between 55 and 75 years old with COVID-19, enrolled during active disease. V and J are TRBV29-1 and TRBJ2-5; D unclear. Sequenced input: peripheral blood. CDR3 in amino acids: CSAYLADWSGETQYF. DNA of the CDR3: TGCAGCGCCTACCTCGCTGACTGGAGTGGAGAGACCCAGTACTTC.